The 15 T cell receptor beta chains listed next were all sequenced from one sample in a study of OX40 agonist ivuxolimab in advanced cancers. Sequencing was performed with immunoSEQ multiplex PCR; in TCRdb, only in-frame clones are kept and a portion is missing. The sample shows some 80,000 clones, 65% to 90% of them seen only once. This specimen was CD4+ or CD8+ T cells sorted from blood, taken in a trial of the OX40 agonist ivuxolimab. These receptors were taken from an adult with an advanced solid tumor such as melanoma, head and neck, liver or kidney cancer.

V is TRBV5-1 and J is TRBJ2-5; no clear D. Germline V gene data show CDR1 as SGHRS and CDR2 as YFSETQ. CDR3 length: 14 residues. V lost 1 base and J 5 bases, leaving 12 bases between the germline ends. The CDR3 protein is CASSLSLARETQYF. For the CDR3, the DNA is TGCGCCAGCAGCTTGTCCCTGGCAAGGGAGACCCAGTACTTC.

V gene TRBV9 combines with J gene TRBJ2-2; a possible D gene is TRBD1 (6 bases). Trimming shortened V by 5 bases and J by 1 base, and 9 bases separated the two germline ends. The CDR3 covers 14 residues. The germline CDR1 and CDR2 sequences are SGDLS and YYNGEE. CDR3 sequence reads: CASRIQGNTGELFF. In DNA, the CDR3 is TGTGCCAGCAGAATACAGGGGAACACCGGGGAGCTGTTTTTT.

J is TRBJ2-3 and V is TRBV29-1, with D unclear. This CDR3 spans 12 amino acids. The V end lost 2 bases, the J end lost 6 bases, and 9 bases lay between the germline ends. Germline V gene sequence: CDR1 SQVTM, CDR2 ANQGSEA. CDR3 coding DNA: TGCAGCGTTGAACACCGACCCGATACGCAGTATTTT. Translated: CSVEHRPDTQYF.

The V call is TRBV5-1, the J call TRBJ2-3, with 7 bases identical to TRBD1. The CDR3 loop spans 14 amino acids. Looked up from germline, CDR1 is SGHRS and CDR2 is YFSETQ. V shed 4 bases and J 2 bases; nucleotides not matched to a gene: 4. This CDR3 reads CASSETGDTDTQYF. In DNA, the CDR3 is TGCGCCAGCAGCGAAACAGGGGACACAGATACGCAGTATTTT.

The chain combines TRBV18 with TRBJ2-2, with D perhaps TRBD1 (5 bases). CDR1 KGHSH and CDR2 LQKENI come from the germline V gene. V gave up 4 bases and J gave up 1 base, with 7 bases separating them. This CDR3 contains 14 residues. CDR3 nucleotide sequence: TGTGCCAGCTCACTACAGGAGAACACCGGGGAGCTGTTTTTT. Residues: CASSLQENTGELFF.

The rearrangement links TRBV9 to TRBJ1-5; 8 bases agree with TRBD1. The CDR3 has 12 residues. Losses at the gene ends were 4 bases for V and 10 bases for J; bases not matched to a gene: 4. CDR1 and CDR2 from the germline V gene are SGDLS and YYNGEE. The CDR3 spells CASSQGQEPQHF. CDR3 DNA sequence: TGTGCCAGCAGCCAGGGACAGGAACCCCAGCATTTT.

The chain employs TRBV6-1 and TRBJ1-1, with D unclear. Germline CDR1 reads MNHNS; CDR2 reads SASEGT. V lost 6 bases and J lost 0, with 14 bases in between. The CDR3 has 15 amino acids. The CDR3 spells CASRLSGGMNTEAFF. Written as DNA, the CDR3 is TGTGCCAGCAGACTATCGGGCGGTATGAACACTGAAGCTTTCTTT.

This clone has at least ten counts. This chain joins TRBV19 and TRBJ1-5; D gene unclear. Trimming took 10 bases from V and 3 from J, leaving 16 bases between them. CDR1 and CDR2 from the germline V gene are LNHDA and SQIVND (reference sequence). The CDR3 has 14 residues. The CDR3, as DNA: TGTGCCACAACCCCCCAGGCCTTCAATCAGCCCCAGCATTTT. This translates into CATTPQAFNQPQHF. The whole variable domain, remainder taken from reference TRBV19 and TRBJ1-5, is DGGITQSPKYLFRKEGQNVTLSCEQNLNHDAMYWYRQDPGQGLRLIYYSQIVNDFQKGDIAEGYSVSREKKESFPLTVTSAQKNPTAFYLCATTPQAFNQPQHFGDGTRLSIL.

The chain couples TRBV5-1 to TRBJ2-7, with D maybe TRBD2 (6 bases). Germline lookup yields CDR1 SGHRS and CDR2 YFSETQ. The V and J ends lost 4 bases and 0 bases respectively, with 11 bases between them. The CDR3 extends over 14 amino acids. The CDR3 protein is CASSPDGSSYEQYF. CDR3 DNA: TGCGCCAGCAGCCCGGACGGGAGCTCCTACGAGCAGTACTTC.

The chain has TRBV30 and TRBJ2-5; 7 bases map to TRBD1. The J call may be in error: the DNA end matches TRBJ2-7 better. The germline V gene encodes CDR1 GTSNPN and CDR2 SVGIG (reference sequence). There are 14 residues in the CDR3. The CDR3 bases are TGTGCCTGGAGTGTAAAGGGGGCTTGGTACGAGCAGTACTTC. The encoded protein is CAWSVKGAWYEQYF.

This chain links TRBV5-1 with TRBJ2-7; 7 bases agree with TRBD1. This CDR3 comprises 14 residues. Germline assignment: CDR1 SGHRS and CDR2 YFSETQ. V lost 3 bases, J lost 5 bases, and 8 bases stayed unmatched. The CDR3 sequence: CASSSIGQEDEQYF. As DNA, the CDR3 is TGCGCCAGCAGCTCAATCGGACAGGAGGACGAGCAGTACTTC.

V is TRBV7-2 and J is TRBJ1-6; TRBD1 matches 7 bases. V was clipped by 8 bases and J by 10 bases; unmatched bases: 11. From germline, CDR1 is SGHTA and CDR2 FQGNSA. The CDR3 has 14 residues. The CDR3 DNA follows: TGTGCCAGCCAACCCCAGGGGGTTGCATCACCCCTCCACTTT. This sequence encodes CASQPQGVASPLHF.

This chain joins TRBV2 and TRBJ2-7; D possibly matches TRBD1 or TRBD2 (5 bases each). V lost 6 bases and J 0 bases, leaving 18 bases between the germline ends. This CDR3 spans 16 amino acids. The germline V gene encodes CDR1 SNHLY and CDR2 FYNNEI. For the CDR3, the DNA is TGTGCCAGCAGGAAATCAGGGAGTGTCGGCTCCTACGAGCAGTACTTC. Translating gives CASRKSGSVGSYEQYF. Together with reference TRBV2 and TRBJ2-7, the CDR3 gives the full variable domain: EPEVTQTPSHQVTQMGQEVILRCVPISNHLYFYWYRQILGQKVEFLVSFYNNEISEKSEIFDDQFSVERPDGSNFTLKIRSTKLEDSAMYFCASRKSGSVGSYEQYFGPGTRLTVT.

Worth noting for this clone: At one boundary the junction diverges from the germline segment, which might be a read error. The chain couples TRBV7-9 to TRBJ2-7; D may correspond to TRBD1 or TRBD2 (6 bases each). The CDR3 contains 15 residues. CDR1 SEHNR and CDR2 FQNEAQ come from the germline V gene (reference sequence). CDR3 DNA sequence: TGTGCCAGCAGCTTAGAGGGGGGCGGTCCCCCCCCACGAGACTTC. Amino acids: CASSLEGGGPPPRDF.

The rearrangement joins TRBV6-5 to TRBJ2-5, with a possible D match to TRBD2 (5 bases). The J call may be mistaken, given a closer DNA end match to TRBJ2-7. Germline assignment: CDR1 MNHEY and CDR2 SVGAGI. CDR3 length: 15 amino acids. CDR3 DNA: TGTGCCAGCAGTTTGAATGGTGGAGGACTCTACGAGCAGTACTTC. Translating it yields CASSLNGGGLYEQYF.